This TCR beta chain emerged from a study of regulatory T cells. The primer mix had 52 TRBV and 13 TRBJ primers. Data came from immunoSEQ multiplex PCR; TCRdb stores just in-frame clones and leaves some out. In the table there are around 6,300 clones, roughly 80% of which are singletons. This CDR3 contains 15 residues. The germline gives CDR1 MNHNS, CDR2 SASEGT. This clonotype was obtained from a child aged 10-17 years with CD3G deficiency. The rearrangement links TRBV6-1 to TRBJ2-5; 8 bases agree with TRBD2. The J call may be incorrect, as the DNA end agrees better with TRBJ2-7. The sequenced sample consisted of CD8+ T cells sorted from blood. The CDR3 DNA is TGTGCCAGCAGTGAATACGGGGGGGCGCGGAACGAGCAGTACTTC. This sequence encodes CASSEYGGARNEQYF.